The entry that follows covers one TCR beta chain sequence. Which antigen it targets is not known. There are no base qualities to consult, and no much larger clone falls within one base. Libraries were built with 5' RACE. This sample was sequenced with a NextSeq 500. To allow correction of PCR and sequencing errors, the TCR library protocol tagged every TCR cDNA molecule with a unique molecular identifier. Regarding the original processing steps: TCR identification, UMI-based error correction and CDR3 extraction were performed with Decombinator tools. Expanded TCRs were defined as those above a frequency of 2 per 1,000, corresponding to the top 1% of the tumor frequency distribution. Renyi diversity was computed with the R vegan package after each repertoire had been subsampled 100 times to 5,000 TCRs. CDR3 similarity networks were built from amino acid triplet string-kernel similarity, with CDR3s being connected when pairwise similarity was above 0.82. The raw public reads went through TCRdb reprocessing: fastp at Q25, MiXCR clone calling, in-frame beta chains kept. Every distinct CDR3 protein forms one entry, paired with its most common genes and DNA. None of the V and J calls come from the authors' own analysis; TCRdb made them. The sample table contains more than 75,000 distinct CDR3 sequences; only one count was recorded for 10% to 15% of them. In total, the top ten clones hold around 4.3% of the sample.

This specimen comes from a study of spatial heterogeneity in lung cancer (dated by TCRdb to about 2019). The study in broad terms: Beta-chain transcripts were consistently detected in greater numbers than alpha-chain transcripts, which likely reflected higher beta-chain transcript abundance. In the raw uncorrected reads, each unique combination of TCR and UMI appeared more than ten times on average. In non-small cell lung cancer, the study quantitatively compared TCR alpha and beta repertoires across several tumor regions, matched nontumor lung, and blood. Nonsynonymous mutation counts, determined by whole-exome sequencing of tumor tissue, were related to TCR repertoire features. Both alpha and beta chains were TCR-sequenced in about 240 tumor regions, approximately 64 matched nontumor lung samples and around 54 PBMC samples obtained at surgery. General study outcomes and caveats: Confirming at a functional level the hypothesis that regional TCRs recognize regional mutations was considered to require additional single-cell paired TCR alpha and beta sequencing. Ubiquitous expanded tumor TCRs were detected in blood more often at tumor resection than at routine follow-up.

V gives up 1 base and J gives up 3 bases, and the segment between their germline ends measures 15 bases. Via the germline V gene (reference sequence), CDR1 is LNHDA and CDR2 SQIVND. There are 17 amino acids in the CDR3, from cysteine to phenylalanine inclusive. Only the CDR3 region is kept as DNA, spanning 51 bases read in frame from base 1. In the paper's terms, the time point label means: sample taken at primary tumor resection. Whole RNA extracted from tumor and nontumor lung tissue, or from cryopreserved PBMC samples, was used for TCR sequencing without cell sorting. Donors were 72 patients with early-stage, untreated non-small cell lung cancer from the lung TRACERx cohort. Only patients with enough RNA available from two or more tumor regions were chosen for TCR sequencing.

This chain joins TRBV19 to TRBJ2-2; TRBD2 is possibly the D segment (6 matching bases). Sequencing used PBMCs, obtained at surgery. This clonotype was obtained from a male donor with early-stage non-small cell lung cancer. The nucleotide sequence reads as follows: TGTGCCAGTAGTATAGTGCTCGGGGGTTTTGACACCGGGGAGCTGTTTTTT. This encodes CASSIVLGGFDTGELFF.